This entry describes one T cell receptor (beta chain). V lost 0 bases and J lost 6, with 14 bases in between. Germline values: CDR1 SGHDT, CDR2 YYEEEE. The CDR3 has 15 residues. As for treatment: oral pan-JAK inhibitor, 5-10 mg twice daily. This entry belongs to a study of CD8+ T cells in alopecia areata. The sequencing template was cDNA reverse transcribed from extracted RNA. This table comes from immunoSEQ multiplex PCR, and its TCRdb copy is limited to in-frame clones, with some not included. The sample consists of about 210,000 clones, about 58% of them appearing once. The rearrangement joins TRBV5-6 to TRBJ2-3; D unclear. The origin of this receptor is a human donor with alopecia areata. Source: CD4+ T cells sorted from blood, taken at week 4, from a patient treated with tofacitinib. The CDR3 nucleotides are TGTGCCAGCAGCTTGGTATCTCAAAAGTATGATACGCAGTATTTT. Its translation is CASSLVSQKYDTQYF. The full variable domain, its missing parts supplied by reference TRBV5-6 and TRBJ2-3, is DAGVTQSPTHLIKTRGQQVTLRCSPKSGHDTVSWYQQALGQGPQFIFQYYEEEERQRGNFPDRFSGHQFPNYSSELNVNALLLGDSALYLCASSLVSQKYDTQYFGPGTRLTVL.